This T cell receptor beta chain was sequenced during a study of CD8+ T cells in alopecia areata. Study as a whole: For the treated group, dosing was oral tofacitinib at 5 to 10 mg twice daily.

Between the trimmed V and J ends, which lost 2 bases and 1 base, there was a span of 8 bases. Germline CDR1 GTSNPN, CDR2 SVGIG (reference sequence). The CDR3 has 14 residues. The treatment denotes: oral pan-JAK inhibitor, 5-10 mg twice daily. Reverse transcribed after extraction, RNA yielded cDNA as the sequencing template. This table comes from immunoSEQ multiplex PCR, and its TCRdb copy is limited to in-frame clones, with some not included. This sample has 90,000 to 150,000 clones, with roughly 60% found just once. The chain has TRBV30 and TRBJ1-4, with unresolved D. The source is a human donor with alopecia areata. This sample comprised CD8+ T cells sorted from blood, obtained at week 4, from a patient treated with tofacitinib. The CDR3 DNA follows: TGTGCCTGGAGTTTCACGGGAACTAATGAAAAACTGTTTTTT. Amino acids: CAWSFTGTNEKLFF.